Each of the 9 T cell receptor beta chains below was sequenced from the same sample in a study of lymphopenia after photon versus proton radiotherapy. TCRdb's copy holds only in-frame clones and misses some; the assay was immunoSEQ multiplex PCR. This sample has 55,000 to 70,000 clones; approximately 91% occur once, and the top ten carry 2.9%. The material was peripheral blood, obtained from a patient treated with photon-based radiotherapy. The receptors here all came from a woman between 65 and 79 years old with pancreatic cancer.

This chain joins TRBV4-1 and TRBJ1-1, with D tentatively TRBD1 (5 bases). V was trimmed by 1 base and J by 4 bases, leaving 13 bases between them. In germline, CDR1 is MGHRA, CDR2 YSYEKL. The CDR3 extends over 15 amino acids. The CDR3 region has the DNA TGCGCCAGCAGCCAAGCTCGGGGGAGAGGCACTGAAGCTTTCTTT. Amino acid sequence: CASSQARGRGTEAFF.

The CDR3 loop is CASSTRLAGAYEQYF. The CDR3 DNA follows: TGTGCCAGCAGTACACGACTAGCGGGAGCCTACGAGCAGTACTTC. The rearrangement joins TRBV27 to TRBJ2-7, with TRBD2 identical over 12 bases. The CDR3 is 15 residues long. V lost 5 bases and J lost 2; bases outside the gene matches: 4. CDR1 and CDR2 (germline): MNHEY, SMNVEV (reference sequence).

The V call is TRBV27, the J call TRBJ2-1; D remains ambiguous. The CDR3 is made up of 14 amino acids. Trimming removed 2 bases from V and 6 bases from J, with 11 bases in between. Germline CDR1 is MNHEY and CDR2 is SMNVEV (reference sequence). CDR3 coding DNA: TGTGCCAGCAGTTTAATCGAGAATCCCAATGAGCAGTTCTTC. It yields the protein CASSLIENPNEQFF.

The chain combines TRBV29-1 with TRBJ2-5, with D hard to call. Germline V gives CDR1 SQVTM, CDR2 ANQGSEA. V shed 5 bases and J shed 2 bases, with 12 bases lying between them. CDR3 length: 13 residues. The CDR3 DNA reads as TGCAGCGTTCCGTATGGCGCTCAAGAGACCCAGTACTTC. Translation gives CSVPYGAQETQYF.

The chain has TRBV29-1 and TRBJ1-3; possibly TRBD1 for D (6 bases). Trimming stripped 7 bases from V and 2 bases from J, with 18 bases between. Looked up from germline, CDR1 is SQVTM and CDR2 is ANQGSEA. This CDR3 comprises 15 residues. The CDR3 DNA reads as TGCAGCGCCGAGGGGGGCGACAGCGCTGGAAACACCATATATTTT. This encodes CSAEGGDSAGNTIYF.

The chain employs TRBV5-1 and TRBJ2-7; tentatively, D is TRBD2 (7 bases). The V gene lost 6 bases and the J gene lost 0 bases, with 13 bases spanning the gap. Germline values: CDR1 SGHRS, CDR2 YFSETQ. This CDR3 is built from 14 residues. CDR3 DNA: TGCGCCAGCACCAAGGGGGGGGCCTCCTACGAGCAGTACTTC. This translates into CASTKGGASYEQYF.

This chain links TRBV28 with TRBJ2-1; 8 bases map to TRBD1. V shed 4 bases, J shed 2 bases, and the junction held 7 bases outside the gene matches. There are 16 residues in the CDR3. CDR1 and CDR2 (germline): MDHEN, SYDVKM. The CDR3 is CASSSLDRDPYNEQFF. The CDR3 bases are TGTGCCAGCAGTTCCTTGGACAGGGACCCCTACAATGAGCAGTTCTTC.

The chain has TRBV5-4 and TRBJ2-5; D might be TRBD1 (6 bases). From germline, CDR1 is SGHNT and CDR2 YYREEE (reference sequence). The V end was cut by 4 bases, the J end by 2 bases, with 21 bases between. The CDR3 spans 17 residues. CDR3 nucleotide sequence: TGTGCCAGCAGCCCCAAAACCCGGGACATACAGCAAGAGACCCAGTACTTC. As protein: CASSPKTRDIQQETQYF.

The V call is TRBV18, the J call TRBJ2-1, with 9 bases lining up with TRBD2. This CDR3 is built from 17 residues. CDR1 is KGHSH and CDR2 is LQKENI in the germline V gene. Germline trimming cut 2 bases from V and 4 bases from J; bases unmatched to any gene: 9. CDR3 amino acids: CASSPWWGSGSYNEQFF. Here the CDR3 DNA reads TGTGCCAGCTCACCATGGTGGGGTAGCGGGAGTTACAATGAGCAGTTCTTC.